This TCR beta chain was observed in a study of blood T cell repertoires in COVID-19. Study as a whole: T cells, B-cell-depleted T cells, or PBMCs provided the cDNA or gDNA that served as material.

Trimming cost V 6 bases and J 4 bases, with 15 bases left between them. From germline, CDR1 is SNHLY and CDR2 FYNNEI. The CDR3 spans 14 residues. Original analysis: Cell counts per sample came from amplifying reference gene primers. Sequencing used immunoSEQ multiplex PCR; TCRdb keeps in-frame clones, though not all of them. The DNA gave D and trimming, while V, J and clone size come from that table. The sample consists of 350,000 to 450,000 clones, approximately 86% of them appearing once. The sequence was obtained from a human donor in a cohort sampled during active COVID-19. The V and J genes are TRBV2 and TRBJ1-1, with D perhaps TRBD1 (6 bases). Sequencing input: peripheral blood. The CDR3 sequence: CASRLQGRVTEAFF. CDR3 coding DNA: TGTGCCAGCAGGCTACAGGGAAGGGTCACTGAAGCTTTCTTT.